Listed here are 28 T cell receptor beta chains from one sample, sequenced in a study of T cells after yellow fever vaccination. TCRdb reprocessed the 5' RACE reads with MiXCR, giving one entry per CDR3 protein. The table lists about 85,000 distinct CDR3 sequences, about an eighth of them singletons, with approximately 25% in the top ten. This specimen consisted of CD8+ T cells not binding an NS4B(214-222) dextramer, sorted from PBMCs, obtained roughly 23 days after the first yellow fever vaccination. The receptors shown here come from a man aged 18 to 30 who received the YFV17D yellow fever vaccine.

J is TRBJ1-1 and V is TRBV4-1; D is unclear. Germline V CDR1 and CDR2: MGHRA, YSYEKL. The CDR3 length is 15 residues. V was cut by 3 bases and J by 3 bases, with 14 bases left in between. The CDR3 DNA reads TGCGCCAGCAGCCAGGCTGATGAGGTGTACACTGAAGCTTTCTTT. Translating gives CASSQADEVYTEAFF.

This clonotype turned up a few times. The V call is TRBV20-1, the J call TRBJ1-2, with D hard to call. Germline assignment: CDR1 DFQATT and CDR2 SNEGSKA (reference sequence). The CDR3 runs 12 residues. V lost 2 bases, J lost 7 bases, and 11 bases lay in between. The CDR3 sequence is CSARTYSGGYTF. The CDR3 nucleotides are TGCAGTGCTAGAACTTACAGCGGTGGCTACACCTTC.

The gene calls are TRBV6-2 or TRBV6-3 and TRBJ1-2; perhaps TRBD1 as D (6 bases). The germline CDR1 and CDR2 sequences are MNHEY and SVGEGT. V was trimmed by 2 bases and J by 7 bases, leaving 14 bases between them. The length of the CDR3 is 14 residues. CDR3 in DNA: TGTGCCAGCAGTTACACCAGGGGCCACGGTGGCTACACCTTC. Its translation is CASSYTRGHGGYTF.

CDR3 DNA sequence: TGTGCCAGCAGTTTACGGGGGTGGGCCGGGGAGCTGTTTTTT. Protein: CASSLRGWAGELFF. The chain is built from TRBV27 and TRBJ2-2, with D perhaps TRBD2 (6 bases). This CDR3 contains 14 residues. Germline V CDR1 and CDR2: MNHEY, SMNVEV (reference sequence). Trimming cost V 2 bases and J 6 bases, with 10 bases left between them.

This clonotype has just a few counts. The chain recombines TRBV6-2 or TRBV6-3 with TRBJ1-2, with D possibly being TRBD1 (6 bases). Trimming took off 6 bases at V and 7 bases at J, with 18 bases between the two ends. CDR3 size: 14 residues. Germline values: CDR1 MNHEY, CDR2 SVGEGT. This chain's CDR3 is CASSLGQFRVGYTF. The CDR3 nucleotides read TGTGCCAGCAGCCTTGGACAGTTCAGAGTTGGCTACACCTTC.

In this sample, this clonotype turned up a few times. The V call is TRBV27, the J call TRBJ1-6, with D possibly matching TRBD1 (6 bases). Trimming left V 6 bases short and J 8 bases short, with 17 bases between. The length of the CDR3 is 15 residues. Germline lookup yields CDR1 MNHEY and CDR2 SMNVEV (reference sequence). Here the CDR3 DNA reads TGTGCCAGCAGGACCTTGACAGGTCGGGATTCACCCCTCCACTTT. The encoded protein is CASRTLTGRDSPLHF.

This clonotype was seen more than once but under ten times. V is TRBV19 and J is TRBJ2-1; 11 nucleotides match TRBD1. Per germline, CDR1 LNHDA and CDR2 SQIVND (reference sequence). The CDR3 spans 14 residues. V shed 6 bases, J shed 7 bases, and the junction held 5 bases outside the gene matches. The CDR3 coding sequence is TGTGCCAGTAGGCCGGGACAGGGGGTTAATGAGCAGTTCTTC. This translates into CASRPGQGVNEQFF.

This clonotype was counted a few times. This sequence joins TRBV21-1 and TRBJ2-3; TRBD2, the table's D call, lacks a check against the DNA. TRBV21-1 is labeled a pseudogene. The CDR3 loop spans 12 amino acids. The CDR3 loop reads CASSDRARAQYF. The CDR3 coding sequence is TGTGCCAGCAGTGATAGGGCTAGGGCGCAGTATTTT.

The chain has TRBV12-3 or TRBV12-4 and TRBJ2-5; the D gene is possibly TRBD2 (6 bases). The V and J ends lost 4 bases and 4 bases respectively, with 10 bases between them. CDR3 size: 13 residues. The CDR3 loop reads CASSSGGSETQYF. The CDR3 DNA reads TGTGCCAGCAGTTCTGGGGGGTCAGAGACCCAGTACTTC.

In this sample, this clonotype turned up a few times. This chain uses TRBV4-1 with TRBJ2-7; D gene ambiguous. The germline V gene has CDR1 MGHRA and CDR2 YSYEKL. V was clipped by 1 base and J by 2 bases, with 6 bases between them. There are 13 residues in the CDR3. CDR3 sequence: CASSQGVPYEQYF. In nucleotides, the CDR3 is TGCGCCAGCAGCCAAGGTGTCCCCTACGAGCAGTACTTC.

This clonotype was seen more than once but under ten times. The genes are TRBV9 and TRBJ2-1, with a possible D match to TRBD2 (6 bases). The germline CDR1 and CDR2 sequences are SGDLS and YYNGEE. V was pared by 0 bases and J by 4 bases, with 17 bases between. The CDR3 is 17 residues long. The CDR3 sequence is CASSVAGLRQIYNEQFF. The DNA of the CDR3 is TGTGCCAGCAGCGTAGCGGGACTGCGTCAGATTTACAATGAGCAGTTCTTC.

The chain combines TRBV5-1 with TRBJ1-2, with 8 bases lining up with TRBD1. The CDR3 covers 13 residues. Trimming took 5 bases from V and 5 from J; bases not matched to a gene: 5. Per germline, CDR1 SGHRS and CDR2 YFSETQ. Here the CDR3 DNA reads TGCGCCAGCAGTTCGGACAGGGAATATGGCTACACCTTC. Its protein is CASSSDREYGYTF. The whole variable domain, filled in from reference TRBV5-1 and TRBJ1-2, reads KAGVTQTPRYLIKTRGQQVTLSCSPISGHRSVSWYQQTPGQGLQFLFEYFSETQRNKGNFPGRFSGRQFSNSRSEMNVSTLELGDSALYLCASSSDREYGYTFGSGTRLTVV.

The gene calls are TRBV7-9 and TRBJ2-3; no firm D call. V was trimmed by 4 bases and J by 3 bases, leaving 14 bases between them. Germline values: CDR1 SEHNR, CDR2 FQNEAQ (reference sequence). The CDR3 runs to 15 residues. The CDR3 protein is CASSSRTWMTDTQYF. The DNA for the CDR3 is TGTGCCAGCAGCTCCCGAACGTGGATGACAGATACGCAGTATTTT.

V gene TRBV5-8 combines with J gene TRBJ2-1; D unresolved. V was shortened by 3 bases and J by 9 bases, with 4 bases between the two germline ends. Looked up from germline, CDR1 is SGHTS and CDR2 is YDEGEE. The CDR3 is 10 amino acids. The CDR3 protein is CASSSGEQFF. CDR3 bases: TGTGCCAGCAGCTCGGGTGAGCAGTTCTTC.

This chain joins TRBV5-1 and TRBJ2-7, with D possibly called TRBD1 or TRBD2 (5 bases each). This CDR3 has 15 amino acids. Between the trimmed V and J ends, which lost 4 bases and 4 bases, there was a span of 18 bases. The germline CDR1 and CDR2 sequences are SGHRS and YFSETQ. The CDR3 loop reads CASSLSGTDRYEQYF. The DNA for the CDR3 is TGCGCCAGCAGCCTATCCGGGACGGACCGGTACGAGCAGTACTTC. The full variable domain, its missing parts supplied by reference TRBV5-1 and TRBJ2-7, is KAGVTQTPRYLIKTRGQQVTLSCSPISGHRSVSWYQQTPGQGLQFLFEYFSETQRNKGNFPGRFSGRQFSNSRSEMNVSTLELGDSALYLCASSLSGTDRYEQYFGPGTRLTVT.

The genes are TRBV7-2 and TRBJ2-7; D perhaps matches TRBD2 (6 bases). V lost 4 bases and J 4 bases, leaving 14 bases between the germline ends. Germline CDR1 is SGHTA and CDR2 is FQGNSA. The CDR3 runs to 14 residues. CDR3 sequence reads: CASSSTPAGYEQYF. DNA of the CDR3: TGTGCCAGCAGCTCTACTCCCGCGGGGTACGAGCAGTACTTC.

This clonotype was seen more than once but under ten times. V is TRBV4-1 and J is TRBJ1-1, with D perhaps TRBD1 (6 bases). Between the trimmed V and J ends, which lost 1 base and 6 bases, there was a span of 18 bases. CDR1 and CDR2 (germline): MGHRA, YSYEKL. There are 16 residues in the CDR3. CDR3 in DNA: TGCGCCAGCAGCCAAGGGCTGGGGGCAGCTGCCGCTGAAGCTTTCTTT. Translating gives CASSQGLGAAAAEAFF.

This clonotype appeared a few times. The chain recombines TRBV24-1 with TRBJ2-3; 7 positions agree with TRBD1. With 0 bases clipped from V and 5 bases from J, the junction kept 4 bases outside the gene matches. The germline gives CDR1 KGHDR, CDR2 SFDVKD. This CDR3 comprises 15 residues. The CDR3 reads CATSDLRGGGDTQYF. For the CDR3, the DNA is TGTGCCACCAGTGATTTGCGAGGGGGCGGAGATACGCAGTATTTT.

This clonotype was seen a handful of times. The V gene is TRBV28, the J gene TRBJ2-3, with TRBD1 matching 7 bases. This CDR3 region has 15 residues. CDR1 MDHEN and CDR2 SYDVKM come from the germline V gene. The trim removed 7 bases at V and 0 bases at J, leaving 7 bases unmatched. The CDR3 bases are TGTGCCAGCAATGTGGACAGGCCTAGCACAGATACGCAGTATTTT. This encodes CASNVDRPSTDTQYF.

This clonotype was recorded at least ten times. The gene calls are TRBV12-3 or TRBV12-4 and TRBJ1-1, with 7 bases that match TRBD1. The length of the CDR3 is 14 residues. V was pared by 5 bases and J by 4 bases, with 7 bases of the junction left unmatched. CDR3 in amino acids: CASSTGQLSTEAFF. CDR3 in DNA: TGTGCCAGCAGTACGGGACAGCTTAGCACTGAAGCTTTCTTT.

This clonotype was counted a few times. The rearrangement links TRBV11-1 to TRBJ2-5; 8 bases are shared with TRBD1. Germline lookup yields CDR1 SGHAT and CDR2 FQDESV (reference sequence). V dropped 5 bases and J dropped 5; count of bases not matched to a gene: 13. This CDR3 spans 16 amino acids. The chain's CDR3 is CASSPGQGPPRETQYF. The CDR3 nucleotides are TGTGCCAGCAGCCCCGGACAGGGTCCCCCTCGGGAGACCCAGTACTTC.

V is TRBV19 and J is TRBJ2-1; the match to TRBD1 covers 8 bases. Germline CDR1 is LNHDA and CDR2 is SQIVND (reference sequence). The CDR3 loop spans 15 amino acids. V shed 10 bases and J 0 bases; nucleotides not matched to a gene: 8. In DNA, the CDR3 is TGTGCCACCGGGGACAGGCCGAGCTCCTACAATGAGCAGTTCTTC. Translated, it gives CATGDRPSSYNEQFF.

The chain recombines TRBV7-9 with TRBJ1-4; D call uncertain. V lost 4 bases and J lost 6, with 9 bases in between. The CDR3 spans 13 residues. From germline, CDR1 is SEHNR and CDR2 FQNEAQ (reference sequence). The CDR3 sequence is CASSYSTDEKLFF. The CDR3 nucleotides are TGTGCCAGCAGCTACTCCACGGATGAAAAACTGTTTTTT.

The chain couples TRBV11-2 to TRBJ2-1, with D hard to call. The germline V gene has CDR1 SGHAT and CDR2 FQNNGV. The V end was cut by 6 bases, the J end by 5 bases, with 8 bases between. This CDR3 comprises 12 residues. CDR3 sequence: CASRSPDNEQFF. The CDR3 DNA follows: TGTGCCAGCAGATCACCCGACAATGAGCAGTTCTTC.

This clonotype was seen a handful of times. This sequence joins TRBV4-1 and TRBJ2-2; 7 bases are a match to TRBD1. V lost 2 bases, J lost 7 bases, and 7 bases stayed unmatched. Germline lookup yields CDR1 MGHRA and CDR2 YSYEKL. This CDR3 comprises 15 residues. CDR3 bases: TGCGCCAGCAGCCAAAGGGACAGTTACGGCGGGGAGCTGTTTTTT. This encodes CASSQRDSYGGELFF.

This clonotype was detected ten times or more. J is TRBJ2-7 and V is TRBV7-2; TRBD2 matches at 9 bases. Trimming took 4 bases from V and 1 from J; bases not matched to a gene: 5. This CDR3 is 15 amino acids long. CDR1 is SGHTA, CDR2 FQGNSA, per germline. CDR3 nucleotides: TGTGCCAGCAGCTCTTTTAGCGGGGGTTCCTACGAGCAGTACTTC. Its protein product is CASSSFSGGSYEQYF. The whole variable domain, filled in from reference TRBV7-2 and TRBJ2-7, reads GAGVSQSPSNKVTEKGKDVELRCDPISGHTALYWYRQSLGQGLEFLIYFQGNSAPDKSGLPSDRFSAERTGGSVSTLTIQRTQQEDSAVYLCASSSFSGGSYEQYFGPGTRLTVT.

This clonotype was detected a few times. The chain has TRBV12-3 or TRBV12-4 and TRBJ2-7; no clear D. This CDR3 comprises 16 residues. The germline V and J ends were trimmed by 3 bases and 2 bases, with 17 bases remaining between them. In nucleotides, the CDR3 is TGTGCCAGCAGTTTGAGTGGAACCTTTACCACCTACGAGCAGTACTTC. This codes for CASSLSGTFTTYEQYF.

This clonotype was counted only a few times. This chain connects TRBV23-1 to TRBJ2-5; no definite D call. TRBV23-1 is treated as an ORF (open reading frame) with a function not yet certain. V dropped 4 bases and J dropped 1 base, with 13 bases sitting between them. The CDR3 spans 15 residues. CDR3 residues: CASSLLTEIQETQYF. The CDR3 nucleotides are TGCGCCAGCAGTCTTCTCACGGAGATCCAAGAGACCCAGTACTTC.